A single T cell receptor beta chain is shown here with its context. This sample is drawn from a study of blood T cell repertoires in COVID-19. About the study: Whether acute or convalescent, the COVID-19 samples came from the United States, Italy and Spain. Sample material is recorded as cDNA or gDNA derived from T cells, B-cell-depleted T cells, or PBMCs.

As originally analysed: Estimation of nucleated cell counts was performed using reference gene primer amplification. The method was immunoSEQ multiplex PCR; TCRdb's version includes in-frame clones alone and lacks a portion of them. The DNA gave D and trimming, while V, J and clone size come from that table. The top ten clones hold around 6.5% of a sample with 200,000 to 250,000 clones, 70% to 90% of them seen once. The CDR3 extends over 14 amino acids. CDR1 is SGHRS, CDR2 YFSETQ, per germline. With 2 bases removed from V and 3 bases from J, the gap between germline ends came to 12 bases. The sample taken for sequencing was peripheral blood. The chain is built from TRBV5-1 and TRBJ2-7; perhaps TRBD2 as D (6 bases). This clonotype originated in a man in his 60s with acute or convalescent COVID-19. The CDR3 DNA reads TGCGCCAGCAGCTTCGGGGCGGGACGCTACGAGCAGTACTTC. Translating it yields CASSFGAGRYEQYF.